The 7 T cell receptor beta chains listed next were all sequenced from one sample in a study of cytomegalovirus exposure and HLA in healthy donors. Amplification used 60 Vbeta primers and 13 Jbeta primers. The protocol was immunoSEQ multiplex PCR, while the TCRdb copy is restricted to in-frame clones and leaves out a portion. This sample's table reports roughly 51,000 clones. Sequencing was carried out using PBMCs. These receptors all stem from a woman aged 45 to 65 in good health and CMV-seropositive.

The gene calls are TRBV5-1 and TRBJ1-4, with 7 bases fitting TRBD1. V shed 4 bases, J shed 7 bases, and the junction held 7 bases outside the gene matches. Germline CDR1 reads SGHRS; CDR2 reads YFSETQ. The CDR3 totals 14 residues. The DNA of the CDR3 is TGCGCCAGCAGCCTACCGGGACAGCCTGAAAAACTGTTTTTT. It specifies CASSLPGQPEKLFF.

The CDR3 DNA reads TGTGCCAGCAGCGGATCGACAGGGAACACTGAAGCTTTCTTT. Protein sequence: CASSGSTGNTEAFF. The rearrangement uses TRBV9 and TRBJ1-1; D is possibly TRBD1 (6 bases). Trimming took 3 bases from V and 1 from J, leaving 10 bases between them. This CDR3 spans 14 amino acids. Per germline, CDR1 SGDLS and CDR2 YYNGEE. The full variable domain, its missing parts supplied by reference TRBV9 and TRBJ1-1, is DSGVTQTPKHLITATGQRVTLRCSPRSGDLSVYWYQQSLDQGLQFLIQYYNGEERAKGNILERFSAQQFPDLHSELNLSSLELGDSALYFCASSGSTGNTEAFFGQGTRLTVV.

The rearrangement joins TRBV10-1 to TRBJ2-7, with 8 positions matching TRBD1. The CDR3 contains 14 residues. Unmatched junction bases numbered 9, after V lost 9 bases and J lost 2 bases. CDR1 WNHNN and CDR2 SYGVQD come from the germline V gene (reference sequence). The CDR3 loop is CASRPGTGPYEQYF. Written as DNA, the CDR3 is TGCGCCAGTCGACCCGGGACAGGACCCTACGAGCAGTACTTC.

The chain joins TRBV27 to TRBJ2-7; 9 bases align to TRBD1. Trimming took 4 bases from V and 0 from J; bases not matched to a gene: 7. CDR3 length: 16 residues. Germline loops: CDR1 MNHEY, CDR2 SMNVEV (reference sequence). For the CDR3, the DNA is TGTGCCAGCAGTTCCTACGACAGGGGGTACTCCTACGAGCAGTACTTC. Amino acid sequence: CASSSYDRGYSYEQYF.

The V and J genes are TRBV10-3 and TRBJ2-7; 9 bases agree with TRBD2. Germline-derived CDR1 and CDR2 are ENHRY and SYGVKD. The CDR3 runs to 14 residues. V shed 8 bases, J shed 6 bases, and the junction held 11 bases outside the gene matches. In DNA, the CDR3 is TGTGCCATCGGCGCGGGAAGCGGGAGGTCCGAGCAGTACTTC. Its protein product is CAIGAGSGRSEQYF.

The V gene is TRBV2, the J gene TRBJ2-1; 8 nucleotides align to TRBD1. Germline lookup yields CDR1 SNHLY and CDR2 FYNNEI. Trimming removed 6 bases from V and 4 bases from J; junction bases left unmatched: 11. This CDR3 comprises 16 residues. The CDR3 DNA reads as TGTGCCAGCAGCGAGATCCGGGACAGGAAGTACAATGAGCAGTTCTTC. This codes for CASSEIRDRKYNEQFF.

V usage is TRBV7-3 and J usage is TRBJ2-3, with 9 bases that match TRBD2. The CDR3 covers 15 residues. V lost 2 bases to trimming and J lost 6 bases; unmatched junction nucleotides: 6. Germline CDR1 reads SGHTA; CDR2 reads FQGTGA. The CDR3 bases are TGTGCCAGCAGCTTAGTTGCGGGGGGGTCGGATACGCAGTATTTT. It translates to CASSLVAGGSDTQYF.